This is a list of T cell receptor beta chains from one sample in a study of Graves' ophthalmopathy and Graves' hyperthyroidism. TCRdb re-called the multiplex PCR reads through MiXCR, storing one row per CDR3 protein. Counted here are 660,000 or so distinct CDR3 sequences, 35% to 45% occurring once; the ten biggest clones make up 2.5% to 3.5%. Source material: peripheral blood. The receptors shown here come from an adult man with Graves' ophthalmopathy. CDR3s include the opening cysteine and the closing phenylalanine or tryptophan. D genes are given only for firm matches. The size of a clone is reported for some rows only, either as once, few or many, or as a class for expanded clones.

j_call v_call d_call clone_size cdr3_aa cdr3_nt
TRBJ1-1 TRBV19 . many CASRTRQVNTEAFF TGTGCCAGTAGGACCCGGCAGGTGAACACTGAAGCTTTCTTT
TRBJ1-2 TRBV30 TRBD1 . CAWNRQGNYGYTF TGTGCCTGGAACCGACAGGGGAACTATGGCTACACCTTC
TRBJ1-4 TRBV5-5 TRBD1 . CASSSGTGEGGRHLGREKLFF TGTGCCAGCAGCTCCGGGACAGGGGAAGGAGGTCGTCACCTGGGTCGAGAAAAACTGTTTTTT
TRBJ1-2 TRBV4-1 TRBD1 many CASGRQGEYGYTF TGCGCCAGCGGCCGACAGGGCGAGTATGGCTACACCTTC
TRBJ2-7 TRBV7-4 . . CASTPRAKGLNYEQYF TGTGCCAGCACTCCACGGGCCAAGGGACTGAACTACGAGCAGTACTTC
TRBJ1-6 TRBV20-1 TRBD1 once CSANPRQGETSPLHF TGCAGTGCTAATCCCCGACAGGGCGAGACTTCACCCCTCCACTTT
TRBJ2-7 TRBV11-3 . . CASSLDTGAYEQYF TGTGCCAGCAGCTTAGATACGGGGGCCTACGAGCAGTACTTC
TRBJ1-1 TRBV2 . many CASSLGGAGGVNTEAFF TGTGCCAGCAGCCTTGGTGGGGCGGGTGGTGTAAACACTGAAGCTTTCTTT
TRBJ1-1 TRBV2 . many CAICTGPGTEAFF TGTGCCATCTGTACAGGGCCTGGCACTGAAGCTTTCTTT
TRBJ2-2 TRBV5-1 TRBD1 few CASKREGQANTGELFF TGCGCCAGCAAGAGAGAGGGACAGGCGAACACCGGGGAGCTGTTTTTT
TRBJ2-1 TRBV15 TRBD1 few CATSAGQVGGEQFF TGTGCCACCAGCGCCGGACAGGTAGGGGGTGAGCAGTTCTTC
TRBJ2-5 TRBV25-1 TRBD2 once CASSARTSGRKTQYF TGTGCCAGCAGTGCTCGGACTAGCGGGAGGAAGACCCAGTACTTC
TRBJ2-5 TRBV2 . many CASSLYRVPQETQYF TGTGCCAGCAGTTTGTACAGGGTACCCCAAGAGACCCAGTACTTC
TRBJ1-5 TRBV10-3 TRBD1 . CAISESGQGSQPQHF TGTGCCATCAGTGAGTCGGGACAGGGGAGCCAGCCCCAGCATTTT
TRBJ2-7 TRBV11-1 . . CASSPSGCLGGEQYF TGTGCCAGCAGCCCATCTGGGTGCCTCGGGGGCGAGCAGTACTTC
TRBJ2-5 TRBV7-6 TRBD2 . CASSRTSGSQETQYF TGTGCCAGCAGCCGGACTAGCGGGAGCCAAGAGACCCAGTACTTC
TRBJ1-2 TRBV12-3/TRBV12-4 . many CASSPTPGRVNGYTF TGTGCCAGCAGCCCCACCCCCGGCAGGGTCAATGGCTACACCTTC
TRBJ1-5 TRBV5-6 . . CASSQTGPGGNQPQHF TGTGCCAGCAGCCAAACCGGACCGGGCGGCAATCAGCCCCAGCATTTT
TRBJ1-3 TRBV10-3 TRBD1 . CAAGQNTIYF TGTGCCGCGGGACAGAACACCATATATTTT
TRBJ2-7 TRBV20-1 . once CSASDQENEQYF TGCAGTGCTAGTGACCAGGAGAACGAGCAGTACTTC
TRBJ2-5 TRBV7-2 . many CASSRQVAGQETQYF TGTGCCAGCAGCCGTCAGGTGGCGGGGCAAGAGACCCAGTACTTC
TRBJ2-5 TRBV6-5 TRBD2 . CASSASSGGAAGETQYF TGTGCCAGCAGTGCTTCTAGCGGGGGTGCGGCAGGAGAGACCCAGTACTTC
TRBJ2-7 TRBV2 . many CASSVRGGNSYEQYF TGTGCCAGCAGTGTGAGGGGTGGAAACTCCTACGAGCAGTACTTC
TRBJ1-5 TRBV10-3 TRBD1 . CAIRGTGINQPQHF TGTGCCATCAGGGGGACAGGGATTAATCAGCCCCAGCATTTT